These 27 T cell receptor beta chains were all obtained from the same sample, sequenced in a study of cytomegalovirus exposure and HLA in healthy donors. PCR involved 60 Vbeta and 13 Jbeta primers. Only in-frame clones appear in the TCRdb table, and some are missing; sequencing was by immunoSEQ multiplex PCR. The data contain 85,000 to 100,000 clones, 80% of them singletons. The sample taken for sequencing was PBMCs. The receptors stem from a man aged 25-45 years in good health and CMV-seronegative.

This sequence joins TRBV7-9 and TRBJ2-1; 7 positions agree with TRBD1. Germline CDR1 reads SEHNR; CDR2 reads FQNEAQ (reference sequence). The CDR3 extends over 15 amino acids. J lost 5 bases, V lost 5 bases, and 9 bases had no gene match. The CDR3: CASSTHRGPNNEQFF. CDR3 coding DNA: TGTGCCAGCAGCACACACAGGGGCCCCAACAATGAGCAGTTCTTC.

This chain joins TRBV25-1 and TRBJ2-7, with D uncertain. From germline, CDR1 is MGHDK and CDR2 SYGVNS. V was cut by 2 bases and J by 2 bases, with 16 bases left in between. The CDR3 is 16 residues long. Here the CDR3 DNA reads TGTGCCAGCAGTGAACCAGGCCATACACCCCCCTACGAGCAGTACTTC. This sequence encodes CASSEPGHTPPYEQYF.

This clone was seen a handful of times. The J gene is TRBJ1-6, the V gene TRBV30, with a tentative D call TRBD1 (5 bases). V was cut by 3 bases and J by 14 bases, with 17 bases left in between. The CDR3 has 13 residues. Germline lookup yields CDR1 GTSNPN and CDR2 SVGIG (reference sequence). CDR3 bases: TGTGCCTGGAGGGGGCAAAATGTGGGCGCCCTCCACTTT. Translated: CAWRGQNVGALHF.

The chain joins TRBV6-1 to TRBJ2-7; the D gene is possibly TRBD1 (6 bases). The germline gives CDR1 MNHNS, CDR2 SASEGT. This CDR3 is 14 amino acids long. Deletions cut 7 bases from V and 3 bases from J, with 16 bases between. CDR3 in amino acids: CASTETRRGYEQYF. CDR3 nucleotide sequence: TGTGCCAGCACCGAAACTCGCAGGGGCTACGAGCAGTACTTC.

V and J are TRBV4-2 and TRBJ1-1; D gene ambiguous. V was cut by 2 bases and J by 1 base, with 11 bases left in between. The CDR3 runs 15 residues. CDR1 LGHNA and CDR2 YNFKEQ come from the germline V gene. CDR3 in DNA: TGTGCCAGCAGCCAATATTCAGACACGAACACTGAAGCTTTCTTT. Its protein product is CASSQYSDTNTEAFF.

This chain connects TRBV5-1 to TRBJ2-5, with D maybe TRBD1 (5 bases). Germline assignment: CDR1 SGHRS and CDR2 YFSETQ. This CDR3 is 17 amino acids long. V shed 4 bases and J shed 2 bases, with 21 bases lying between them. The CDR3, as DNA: TGCGCCAGCAGCCTGCAAGTCTCAGGGCGATTTCAAGAGACCCAGTACTTC. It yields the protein CASSLQVSGRFQETQYF.

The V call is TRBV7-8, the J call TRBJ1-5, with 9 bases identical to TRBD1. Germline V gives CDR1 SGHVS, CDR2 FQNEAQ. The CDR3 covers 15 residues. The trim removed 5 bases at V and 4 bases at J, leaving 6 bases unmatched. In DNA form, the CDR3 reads TGTGCCAGCAGCCGGGGACAGGGCGCGAATCAGCCCCAGCATTTT. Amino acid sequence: CASSRGQGANQPQHF.

CDR3 region: CASSGRGRQQETQYF. In DNA form, the CDR3 reads TGTGCCAGCAGCGGGAGGGGACGGCAACAAGAGACCCAGTACTTC. This sequence joins TRBV7-9 and TRBJ2-5; 7 bases are shared with TRBD2. With V trimmed by 5 bases and J by 2 bases, 8 bases remained unmatched. The CDR3 is 15 amino acids. Germline V lookup: CDR1 SEHNR, CDR2 FQNEAQ (reference sequence).

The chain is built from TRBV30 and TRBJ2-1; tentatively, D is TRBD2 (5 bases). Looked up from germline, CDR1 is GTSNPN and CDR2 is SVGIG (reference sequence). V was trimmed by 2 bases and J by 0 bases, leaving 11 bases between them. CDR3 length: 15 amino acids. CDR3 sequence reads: CAWSPSSSSYNEQFF. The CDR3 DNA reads TGTGCCTGGAGTCCGTCTAGCAGCTCCTACAATGAGCAGTTCTTC.

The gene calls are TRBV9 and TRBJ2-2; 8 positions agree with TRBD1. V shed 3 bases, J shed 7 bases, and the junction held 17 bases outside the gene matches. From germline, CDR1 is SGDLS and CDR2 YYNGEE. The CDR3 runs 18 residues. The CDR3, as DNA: TGTGCCAGCAGCGCTCACTTGGGACAGGCAAAGGGTGTCGGGGAGCTGTTTTTT. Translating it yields CASSAHLGQAKGVGELFF.

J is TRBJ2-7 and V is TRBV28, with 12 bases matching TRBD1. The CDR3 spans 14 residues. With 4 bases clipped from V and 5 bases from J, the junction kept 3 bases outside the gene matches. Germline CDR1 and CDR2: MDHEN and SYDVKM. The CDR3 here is CASSSGQGANEQYF. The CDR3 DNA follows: TGTGCCAGCAGTTCGGGACAGGGGGCTAACGAGCAGTACTTC.

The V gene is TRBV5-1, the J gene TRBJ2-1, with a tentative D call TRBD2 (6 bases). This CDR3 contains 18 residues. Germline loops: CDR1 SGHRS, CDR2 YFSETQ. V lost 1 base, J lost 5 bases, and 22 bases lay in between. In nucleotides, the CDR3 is TGCGCCAGCAGCTTGCGGGGGTGGCAAGAAACAGCACACAATGAGCAGTTCTTC. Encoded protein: CASSLRGWQETAHNEQFF.

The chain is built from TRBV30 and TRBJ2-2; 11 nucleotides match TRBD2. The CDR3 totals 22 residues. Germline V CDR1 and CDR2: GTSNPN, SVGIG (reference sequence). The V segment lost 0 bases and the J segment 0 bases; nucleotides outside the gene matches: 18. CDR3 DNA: TGTGCCTGGAGTGTACTGTGGCTAGCGGGAGGAACAAAACCTACGAACACCGGGGAGCTGTTTTTT. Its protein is CAWSVLWLAGGTKPTNTGELFF.

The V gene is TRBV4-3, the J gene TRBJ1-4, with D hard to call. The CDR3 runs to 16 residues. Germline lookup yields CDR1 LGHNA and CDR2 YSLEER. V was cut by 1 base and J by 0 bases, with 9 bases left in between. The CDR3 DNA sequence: TGCGCCAGCAGCCAAGGGCGGGAGGCAACTAATGAAAAACTGTTTTTT. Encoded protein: CASSQGREATNEKLFF.

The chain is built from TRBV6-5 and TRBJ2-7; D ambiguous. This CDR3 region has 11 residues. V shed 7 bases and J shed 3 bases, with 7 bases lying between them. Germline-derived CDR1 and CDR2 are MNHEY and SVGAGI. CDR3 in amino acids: CASKRYYEQYF. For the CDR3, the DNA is TGTGCCAGCAAACGCTACTACGAGCAGTACTTC.

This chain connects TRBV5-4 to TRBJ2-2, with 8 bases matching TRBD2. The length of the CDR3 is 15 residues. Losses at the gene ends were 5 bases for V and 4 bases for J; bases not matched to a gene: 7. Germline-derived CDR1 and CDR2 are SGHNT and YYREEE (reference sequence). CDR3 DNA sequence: TGTGCCAGCAGACCCGGGGGGGCCTCCACCGGGGAGCTGTTTTTT. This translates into CASRPGGASTGELFF. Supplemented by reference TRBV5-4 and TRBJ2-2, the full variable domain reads ETGVTQSPTHLIKTRGQQVTLRCSSQSGHNTVSWYQQALGQGPQFIFQYYREEENGRGNFPPRFSGLQFPNYSSELNVNALELDDSALYLCASRPGGASTGELFFGEGSRLTVL.

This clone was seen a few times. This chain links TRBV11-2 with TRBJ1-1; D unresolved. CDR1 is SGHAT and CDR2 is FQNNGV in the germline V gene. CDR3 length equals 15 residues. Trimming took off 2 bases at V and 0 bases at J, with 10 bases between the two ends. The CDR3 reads CASSLQMTLNTEAFF. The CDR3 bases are TGTGCCAGCAGCTTACAAATGACTTTGAACACTGAAGCTTTCTTT.

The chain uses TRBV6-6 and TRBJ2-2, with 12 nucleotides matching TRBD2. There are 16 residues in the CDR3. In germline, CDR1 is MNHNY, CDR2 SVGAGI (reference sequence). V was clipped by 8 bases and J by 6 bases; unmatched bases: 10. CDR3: CASHTSGRSGAGELFF. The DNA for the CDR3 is TGTGCCAGCCATACTAGCGGGAGGTCGGGCGCCGGGGAGCTGTTTTTT.

CDR3 region: CASSLLQGASGELFF. CDR3 coding DNA: TGTGCCAGCAGCTTACTCCAGGGGGCCTCCGGGGAGCTGTTTTTT. The gene calls are TRBV7-2 and TRBJ2-2; TRBD1 matches at 8 bases. The CDR3 has 15 amino acids. The J segment lost 6 bases and the V segment lost 2 bases, leaving 5 bases of the junction unmatched. Germline values: CDR1 SGHTA, CDR2 FQGNSA. The variable domain in full, completed from reference TRBV7-2 and TRBJ2-2, reads GAGVSQSPSNKVTEKGKDVELRCDPISGHTALYWYRQSLGQGLEFLIYFQGNSAPDKSGLPSDRFSAERTGGSVSTLTIQRTQQEDSAVYLCASSLLQGASGELFFGEGSRLTVL.

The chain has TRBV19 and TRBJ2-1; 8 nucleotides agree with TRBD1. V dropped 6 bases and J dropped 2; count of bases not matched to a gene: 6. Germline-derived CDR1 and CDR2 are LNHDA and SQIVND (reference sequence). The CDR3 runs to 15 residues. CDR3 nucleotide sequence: TGTGCCAGTAGCGCGACAGGGGACCCCTACAATGAGCAGTTCTTC. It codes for CASSATGDPYNEQFF.

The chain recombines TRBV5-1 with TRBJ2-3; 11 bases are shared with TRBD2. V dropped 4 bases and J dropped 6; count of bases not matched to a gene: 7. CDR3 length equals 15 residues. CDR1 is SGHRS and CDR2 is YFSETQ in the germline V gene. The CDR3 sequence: CASSHAASGGDTQYF. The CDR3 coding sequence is TGCGCCAGCAGCCATGCTGCTAGCGGGGGGGATACGCAGTATTTT.

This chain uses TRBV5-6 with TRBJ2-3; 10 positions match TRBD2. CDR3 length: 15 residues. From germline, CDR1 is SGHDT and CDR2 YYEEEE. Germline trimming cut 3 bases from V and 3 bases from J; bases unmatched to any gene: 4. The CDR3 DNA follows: TGTGCCAGCAGCTATAGGACTAGCGGAACAGATACGCAGTATTTT. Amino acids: CASSYRTSGTDTQYF.

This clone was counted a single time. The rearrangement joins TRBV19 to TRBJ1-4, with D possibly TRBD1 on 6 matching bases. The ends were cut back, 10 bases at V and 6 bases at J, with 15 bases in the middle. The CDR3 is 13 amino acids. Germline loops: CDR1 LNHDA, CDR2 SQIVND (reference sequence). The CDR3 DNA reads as TGTGCCACTACTAACAGGGTGGATGAAAAACTGTTTTTT. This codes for CATTNRVDEKLFF. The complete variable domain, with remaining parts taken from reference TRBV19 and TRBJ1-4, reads DGGITQSPKYLFRKEGQNVTLSCEQNLNHDAMYWYRQDPGQGLRLIYYSQIVNDFQKGDIAEGYSVSREKKESFPLTVTSAQKNPTAFYLCATTNRVDEKLFFGSGTQLSVL.

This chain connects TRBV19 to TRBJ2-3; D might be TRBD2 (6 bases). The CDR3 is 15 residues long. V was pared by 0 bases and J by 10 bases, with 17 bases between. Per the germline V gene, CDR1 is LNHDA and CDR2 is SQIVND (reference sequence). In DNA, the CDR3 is TGTGCCAGTAGTATAGAGGGGGGTGGCAGTGATCCGCAGTATTTT. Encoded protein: CASSIEGGGSDPQYF.

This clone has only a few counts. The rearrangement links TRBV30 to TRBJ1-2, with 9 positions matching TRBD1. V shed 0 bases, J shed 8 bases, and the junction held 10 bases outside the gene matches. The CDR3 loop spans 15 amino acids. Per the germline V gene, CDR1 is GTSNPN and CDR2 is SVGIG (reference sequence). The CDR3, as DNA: TGTGCCTGGAGTGTACGAACAGGGGGCGCATCCGGCTACACCTTC. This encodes CAWSVRTGGASGYTF.

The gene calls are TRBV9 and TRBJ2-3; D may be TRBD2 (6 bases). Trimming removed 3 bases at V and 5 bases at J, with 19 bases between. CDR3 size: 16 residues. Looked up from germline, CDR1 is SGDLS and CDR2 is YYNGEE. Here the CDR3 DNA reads TGTGCCAGCAGCGGTAGCGGAAACACGAAGGGAGATACGCAGTATTTT. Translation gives CASSGSGNTKGDTQYF. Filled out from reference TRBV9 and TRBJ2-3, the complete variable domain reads DSGVTQTPKHLITATGQRVTLRCSPRSGDLSVYWYQQSLDQGLQFLIQYYNGEERAKGNILERFSAQQFPDLHSELNLSSLELGDSALYFCASSGSGNTKGDTQYFGPGTRLTVL.

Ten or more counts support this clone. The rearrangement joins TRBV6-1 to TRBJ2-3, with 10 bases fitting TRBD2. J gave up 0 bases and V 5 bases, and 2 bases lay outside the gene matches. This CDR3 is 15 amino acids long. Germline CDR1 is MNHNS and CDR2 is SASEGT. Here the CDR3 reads CASSSLAGSTDTQYF. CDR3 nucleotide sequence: TGTGCCAGCAGTTCACTAGCGGGGAGCACAGATACGCAGTATTTT.